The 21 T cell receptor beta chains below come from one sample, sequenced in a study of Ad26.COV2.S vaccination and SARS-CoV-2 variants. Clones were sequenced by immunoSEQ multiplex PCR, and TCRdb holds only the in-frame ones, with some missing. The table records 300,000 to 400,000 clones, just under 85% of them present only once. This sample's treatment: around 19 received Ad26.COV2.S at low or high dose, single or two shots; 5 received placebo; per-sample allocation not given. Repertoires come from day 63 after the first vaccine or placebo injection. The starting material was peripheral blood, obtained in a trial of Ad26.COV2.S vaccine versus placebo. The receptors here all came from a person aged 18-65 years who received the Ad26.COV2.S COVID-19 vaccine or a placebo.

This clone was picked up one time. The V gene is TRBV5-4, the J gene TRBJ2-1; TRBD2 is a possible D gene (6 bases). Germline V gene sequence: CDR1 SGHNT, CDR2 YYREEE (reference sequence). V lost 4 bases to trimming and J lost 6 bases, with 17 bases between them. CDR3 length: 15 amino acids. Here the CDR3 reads CASSPPLGEVNEQFF. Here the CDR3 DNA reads TGTGCCAGCAGCCCCCCCCTAGGGGAGGTCAATGAGCAGTTCTTC.

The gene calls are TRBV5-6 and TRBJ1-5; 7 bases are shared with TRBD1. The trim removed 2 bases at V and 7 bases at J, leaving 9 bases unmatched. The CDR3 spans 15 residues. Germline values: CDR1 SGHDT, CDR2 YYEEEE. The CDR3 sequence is CASSFYTGVSQPQHF. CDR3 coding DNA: TGTGCCAGCAGCTTTTATACAGGGGTTTCACAGCCCCAGCATTTT.

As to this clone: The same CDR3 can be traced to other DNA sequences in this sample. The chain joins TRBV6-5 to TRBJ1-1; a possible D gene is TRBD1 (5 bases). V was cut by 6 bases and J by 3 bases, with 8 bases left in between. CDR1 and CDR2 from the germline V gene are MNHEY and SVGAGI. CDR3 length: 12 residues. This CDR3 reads CASSLRDTEAFF. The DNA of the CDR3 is TGTGCCAGCAGCCTCAGGGACACTGAAGCTTTCTTT.

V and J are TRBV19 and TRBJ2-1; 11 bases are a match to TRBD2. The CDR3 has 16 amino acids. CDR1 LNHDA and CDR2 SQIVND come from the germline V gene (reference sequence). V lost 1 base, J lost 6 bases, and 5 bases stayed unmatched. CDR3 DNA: TGTGCCAGTAGTATAGGACTAGCGGGGACGGTCAATGAGCAGTTCTTC. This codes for CASSIGLAGTVNEQFF.

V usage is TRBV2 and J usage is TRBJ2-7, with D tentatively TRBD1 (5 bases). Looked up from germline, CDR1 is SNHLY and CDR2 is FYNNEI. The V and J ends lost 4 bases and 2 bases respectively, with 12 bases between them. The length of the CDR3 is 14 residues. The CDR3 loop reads CASSVKGIPYEQYF. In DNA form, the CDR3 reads TGTGCCAGCAGTGTGAAGGGGATTCCCTACGAGCAGTACTTC. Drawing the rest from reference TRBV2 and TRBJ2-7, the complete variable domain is EPEVTQTPSHQVTQMGQEVILRCVPISNHLYFYWYRQILGQKVEFLVSFYNNEISEKSEIFDDQFSVERPDGSNFTLKIRSTKLEDSAMYFCASSVKGIPYEQYFGPGTRLTVT.

The CDR3 region is CASSLGMLAGGRVEQFF. CDR3 sequence (DNA): TGTGCCAGCAGCTTGGGGATGCTAGCGGGGGGCCGGGTTGAGCAGTTCTTC. V gene TRBV5-6 combines with J gene TRBJ2-1; 11 bases line up with TRBD2. J gave up 9 bases and V 0 bases, and 11 bases lay outside the gene matches. This CDR3 contains 17 residues. CDR1 SGHDT and CDR2 YYEEEE come from the germline V gene.

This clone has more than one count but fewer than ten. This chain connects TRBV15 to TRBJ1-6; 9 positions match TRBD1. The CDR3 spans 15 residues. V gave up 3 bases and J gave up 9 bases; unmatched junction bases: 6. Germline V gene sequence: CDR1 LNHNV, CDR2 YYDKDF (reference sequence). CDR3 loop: CATSRRQGVGSPLHF. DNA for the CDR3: TGTGCCACCAGCAGGAGACAGGGGGTTGGTTCACCCCTCCACTTT.

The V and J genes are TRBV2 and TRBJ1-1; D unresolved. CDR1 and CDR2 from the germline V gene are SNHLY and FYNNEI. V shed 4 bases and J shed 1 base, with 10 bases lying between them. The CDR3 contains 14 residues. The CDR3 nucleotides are TGTGCCAGCAGTGGAAGCCAGCCGAACACTGAAGCTTTCTTT. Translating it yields CASSGSQPNTEAFF.

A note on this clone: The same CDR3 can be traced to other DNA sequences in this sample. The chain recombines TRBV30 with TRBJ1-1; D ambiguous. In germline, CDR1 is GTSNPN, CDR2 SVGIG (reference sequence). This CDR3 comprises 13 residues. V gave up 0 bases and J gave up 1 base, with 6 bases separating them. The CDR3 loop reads CAWSVRGNTEAFF. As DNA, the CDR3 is TGTGCCTGGAGTGTCCGGGGGAACACTGAAGCTTTCTTT.

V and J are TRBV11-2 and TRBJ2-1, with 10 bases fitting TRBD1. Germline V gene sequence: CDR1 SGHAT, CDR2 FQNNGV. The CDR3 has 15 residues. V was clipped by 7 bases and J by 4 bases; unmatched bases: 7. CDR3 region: CASNQGTGVYNEQFF. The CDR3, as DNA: TGTGCCAGCAACCAAGGGACAGGGGTATACAATGAGCAGTTCTTC.

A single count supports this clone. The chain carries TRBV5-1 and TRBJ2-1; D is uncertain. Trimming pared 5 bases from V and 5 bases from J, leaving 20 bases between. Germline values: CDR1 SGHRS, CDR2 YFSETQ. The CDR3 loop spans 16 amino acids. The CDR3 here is CASRDDPGRENNEQFF. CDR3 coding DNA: TGCGCCAGCAGGGACGATCCGGGCCGAGAAAACAATGAGCAGTTCTTC.

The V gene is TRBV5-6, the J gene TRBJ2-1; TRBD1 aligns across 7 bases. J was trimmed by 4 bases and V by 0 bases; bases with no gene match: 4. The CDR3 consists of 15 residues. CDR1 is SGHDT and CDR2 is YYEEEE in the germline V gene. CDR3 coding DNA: TGTGCCAGCAGCTTGGTACAGGGGAATTACAATGAGCAGTTCTTC. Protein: CASSLVQGNYNEQFF.

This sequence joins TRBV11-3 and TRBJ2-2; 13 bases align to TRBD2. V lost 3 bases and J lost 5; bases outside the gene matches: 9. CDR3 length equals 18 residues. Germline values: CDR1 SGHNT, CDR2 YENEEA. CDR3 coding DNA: TGTGCCAGCAGCTTCTCCGGGACTAGCGGGGTAGGAACCGGGGAGCTGTTTTTT. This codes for CASSFSGTSGVGTGELFF.

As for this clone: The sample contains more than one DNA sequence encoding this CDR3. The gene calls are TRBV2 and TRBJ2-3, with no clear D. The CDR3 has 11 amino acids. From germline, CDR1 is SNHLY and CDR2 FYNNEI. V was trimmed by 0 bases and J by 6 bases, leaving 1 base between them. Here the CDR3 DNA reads TGTGCCAGCAGTGAAGCGGATACGCAGTATTTT. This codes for CASSEADTQYF.

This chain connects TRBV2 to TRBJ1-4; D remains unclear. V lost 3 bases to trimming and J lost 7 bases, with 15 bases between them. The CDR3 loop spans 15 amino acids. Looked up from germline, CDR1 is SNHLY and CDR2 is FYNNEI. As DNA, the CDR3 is TGTGCCAGCAGTGATGGAGGGCGGCTTGCTGAAAAACTGTTTTTT. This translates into CASSDGGRLAEKLFF.

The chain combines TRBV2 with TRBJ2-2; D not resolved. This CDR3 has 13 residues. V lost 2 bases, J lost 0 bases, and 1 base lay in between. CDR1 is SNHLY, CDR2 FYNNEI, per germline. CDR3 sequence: CASSETNTGELFF. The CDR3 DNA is TGTGCCAGCAGTGAAACGAACACCGGGGAGCTGTTTTTT.

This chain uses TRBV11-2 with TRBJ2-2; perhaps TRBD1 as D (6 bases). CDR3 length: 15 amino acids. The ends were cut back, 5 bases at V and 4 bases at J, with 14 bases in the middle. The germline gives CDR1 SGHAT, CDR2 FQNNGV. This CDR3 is CASSTVRGSTGELFF. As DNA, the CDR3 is TGTGCCAGCAGCACAGTCAGGGGAAGCACCGGGGAGCTGTTTTTT.

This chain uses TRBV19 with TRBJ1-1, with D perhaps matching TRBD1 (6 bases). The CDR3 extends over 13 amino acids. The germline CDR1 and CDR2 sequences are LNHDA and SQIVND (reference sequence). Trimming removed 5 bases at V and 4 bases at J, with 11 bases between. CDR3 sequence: CASSQQGSTEAFF. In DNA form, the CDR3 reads TGTGCCAGTAGTCAACAGGGTAGCACTGAAGCTTTCTTT.

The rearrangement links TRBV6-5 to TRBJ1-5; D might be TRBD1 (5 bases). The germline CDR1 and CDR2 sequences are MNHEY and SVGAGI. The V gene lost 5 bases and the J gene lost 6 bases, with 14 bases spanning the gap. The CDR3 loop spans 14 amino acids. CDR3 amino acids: CASSNGRGGQPQHF. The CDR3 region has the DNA TGTGCCAGCAGTAACGGACGGGGCGGTCAGCCCCAGCATTTT.

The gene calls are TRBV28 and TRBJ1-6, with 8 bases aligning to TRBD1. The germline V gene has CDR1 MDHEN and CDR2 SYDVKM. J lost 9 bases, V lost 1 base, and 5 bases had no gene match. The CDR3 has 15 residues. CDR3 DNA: TGTGCCAGCAGTTTATCGCAGGGGGCTCTTTCACCCCTCCACTTT. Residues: CASSLSQGALSPLHF.

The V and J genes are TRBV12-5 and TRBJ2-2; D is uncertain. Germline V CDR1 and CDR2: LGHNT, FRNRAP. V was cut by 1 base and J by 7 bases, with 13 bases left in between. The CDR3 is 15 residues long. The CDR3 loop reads CASGLATVVIGELFF. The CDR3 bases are TGTGCTAGTGGTTTGGCTACTGTAGTCATCGGGGAGCTGTTTTTT.